This TCR beta chain derives from a study of molecular identifiers for immune sequencing clone quantification. TCRdb re-called the PCR reads through MiXCR, storing one row per CDR3 protein. The data hold 490,000 or so distinct CDR3 sequences, with under 30% observed a single time. This CDR3 is 14 amino acids long. Germline CDR1 reads MDHEN; CDR2 reads SYDVKM. Trimming took off 3 bases at V and 0 bases at J, with 6 bases between the two ends. This clonotype was seen only a few times. Sequenced sample: naive CD8+ T cells from blood, with Jurkat cell RNA spiked in. This sample's subset: FACS-sorted CD8+CD4-CCR7+CD45RA+ naive T cells. The sequence was obtained from a human donor in good health. Some libraries in this study had Jurkat cell RNA spiked in. This chain connects TRBV28 to TRBJ1-5; D uncertain. CDR3 sequence reads: CASSFRISNQPQHF. CDR3 coding DNA: TGTGCCAGCAGTTTCCGGATTAGCAATCAGCCCCAGCATTTT.